The rows below give T cell receptor beta chains drawn from one sample of a study of T-cell reconstitution after alpha-beta-depleted transplantation in children. TCRdb re-called the PCR reads through MiXCR, storing one row per CDR3 protein. The table records about 500,000 distinct CDR3 sequences, approximately 30% of them present only once. Sequencing used PBMCs from the stem cell graft donor, obtained from the stem cell graft. The receptors shown here come from a human donor who donated a stem cell graft to a child with aplastic anemia. CDR3s include the opening cysteine and the closing phenylalanine or tryptophan. Each record gives: CDR3 protein, CDR3 DNA, V gene, J gene, D gene, clone size. D genes are given only for firm matches. Size tells how often a clone was seen (once, few, many) or the class of an expanded clone, and some rows leave it out.

CDR3 protein: CSARGTAGSGYTF; CDR3 DNA: TGCAGTGCTAGAGGGACAGCTGGATCTGGCTACACCTTC; V gene: TRBV20-1; J gene: TRBJ1-2; D gene: .; clone size: few
CDR3 protein: CASSLSPSGADTQYF; CDR3 DNA: TGTGCCAGCAGTTTATCCCCCAGCGGCGCAGATACGCAGTATTTT; V gene: TRBV28; J gene: TRBJ2-3; D gene: .; clone size: once
CDR3 protein: CASTPNPGGLGDTQYF; CDR3 DNA: TGTGCCAGCACCCCCAATCCGGGAGGTCTTGGAGATACGCAGTATTTT; V gene: TRBV12-3/TRBV12-4; J gene: TRBJ2-3; D gene: TRBD2; clone size: .
CDR3 protein: CSATLMEAFF; CDR3 DNA: TGCAGTGCCACACTTATGGAAGCTTTCTTT; V gene: TRBV20-1; J gene: TRBJ1-1; D gene: .; clone size: few
CDR3 protein: CASKSGSSGIDNEQFF; CDR3 DNA: TGCGCCAGCAAATCTGGGAGTAGCGGGATAGACAATGAGCAGTTCTTC; V gene: TRBV5-1; J gene: TRBJ2-1; D gene: TRBD2; clone size: few
CDR3 protein: CASSLDPGVAYNEQFF; CDR3 DNA: TGTGCCAGCAGCTTAGATCCAGGAGTGGCCTACAATGAGCAGTTCTTC; V gene: TRBV11-2; J gene: TRBJ2-1; D gene: .; clone size: .
CDR3 protein: CASSLATAGTGDSEQFF; CDR3 DNA: TGCGCCAGCAGCTTGGCTACAGCCGGGACAGGGGATAGTGAGCAGTTCTTC; V gene: TRBV5-1; J gene: TRBJ2-1; D gene: TRBD1; clone size: few
CDR3 protein: CASSQDLRGKADTQYF; CDR3 DNA: TGTGCCAGCAGCCAAGATTTACGGGGGAAGGCAGATACGCAGTATTTT; V gene: TRBV3-1; J gene: TRBJ2-3; D gene: .; clone size: .
CDR3 protein: CASSANLAGELNEQFF; CDR3 DNA: TGTGCCAGCAGCGCCAATCTAGCGGGAGAACTCAATGAGCAGTTCTTC; V gene: TRBV9; J gene: TRBJ2-1; D gene: TRBD2; clone size: .
CDR3 protein: CASSYDLTGVGYTF; CDR3 DNA: TGTGCCAGCAGTTACGACCTGACAGGGGTCGGCTACACCTTC; V gene: TRBV6-2/TRBV6-3; J gene: TRBJ1-2; D gene: TRBD1; clone size: once
CDR3 protein: CASSLRLAGGDVQFF; CDR3 DNA: TGCGCCAGCAGCCTCCGACTAGCGGGAGGGGATGTGCAGTTCTTC; V gene: TRBV5-1; J gene: TRBJ2-1; D gene: TRBD2; clone size: .
CDR3 protein: CASSRDSDTGELFF; CDR3 DNA: TGTGCCAGCTCACGCGACAGCGACACCGGGGAGCTGTTTTTT; V gene: TRBV18; J gene: TRBJ2-2; D gene: .; clone size: .
CDR3 protein: CASSQSRISSYNEQFF; CDR3 DNA: TGTGCCAGCAGCCAATCCAGGATCAGCTCCTACAATGAGCAGTTCTTC; V gene: TRBV3-1; J gene: TRBJ2-1; D gene: .; clone size: .
CDR3 protein: CSVEKPARNTEAFF; CDR3 DNA: TGCAGCGTTGAAAAGCCCGCAAGGAACACTGAAGCTTTCTTT; V gene: TRBV29-1; J gene: TRBJ1-1; D gene: .; clone size: many
CDR3 protein: CASSPRRTSSGANVLTF; CDR3 DNA: TGCGCCAGCAGCCCCAGACGGACTAGCTCTGGGGCCAACGTCCTGACTTTC; V gene: TRBV5-1; J gene: TRBJ2-6; D gene: TRBD2; clone size: .
CDR3 protein: CSVNRRENTGELFF; CDR3 DNA: TGCAGCGTAAACCGGAGGGAGAACACCGGGGAGCTGTTTTTT; V gene: TRBV29-1; J gene: TRBJ2-2; D gene: .; clone size: few
CDR3 protein: CASSSTGSPYSNQPQHF; CDR3 DNA: TGCGCCAGCAGTTCAACAGGCAGTCCCTATAGCAATCAGCCCCAGCATTTT; V gene: TRBV5-1; J gene: TRBJ1-5; D gene: .; clone size: .
CDR3 protein: CASSGAGTSSHEYF; CDR3 DNA: TGTGCCAGCAGTGGGGCCGGGACTAGCTCCCACGAGTACTTC; V gene: TRBV28; J gene: TRBJ2-5; D gene: TRBD2; clone size: once
CDR3 protein: CATSRAQGHGYTF; CDR3 DNA: TGTGCCACCTCCAGAGCACAGGGCCATGGCTACACCTTC; V gene: TRBV24-1; J gene: TRBJ1-2; D gene: .; clone size: few
CDR3 protein: CASSTRTGGNIQYF; CDR3 DNA: TGTGCCAGCAGTACCCGGACAGGGGGGAACATTCAGTACTTC; V gene: TRBV28; J gene: TRBJ2-4; D gene: TRBD1; clone size: few
CDR3 protein: CASSSTGSGAKNIQYF; CDR3 DNA: TGTGCCAGCAGTTCGACAGGGTCTGGGGCCAAAAACATTCAGTACTTC; V gene: TRBV6-5; J gene: TRBJ2-4; D gene: TRBD1; clone size: few
CDR3 protein: CASSPQRGSTDTQYF; CDR3 DNA: TGTGCCAGCTCACCCCAACGAGGAAGCACAGATACGCAGTATTTT; V gene: TRBV18; J gene: TRBJ2-3; D gene: .; clone size: .
CDR3 protein: CASSLMPRGNEKLFF; CDR3 DNA: TGTGCCAGCAGTTTAATGCCCAGGGGTAATGAAAAACTGTTTTTT; V gene: TRBV12-3/TRBV12-4; J gene: TRBJ1-4; D gene: .; clone size: .
CDR3 protein: CASSQKRVTNEKLFF; CDR3 DNA: TGCGCCAGCAGCCAAAAAAGGGTGACTAATGAAAAACTGTTTTTT; V gene: TRBV4-3; J gene: TRBJ1-4; D gene: .; clone size: few
CDR3 protein: CSVSSGEAFF; CDR3 DNA: TGCAGCGTTTCATCGGGGGAAGCTTTCTTT; V gene: TRBV29-1; J gene: TRBJ1-1; D gene: .; clone size: many
CDR3 protein: CASSWTSGGETQYF; CDR3 DNA: TGTGCCAGCAGCTGGACTAGCGGGGGTGAGACCCAGTACTTC; V gene: TRBV7-2; J gene: TRBJ2-5; D gene: TRBD2; clone size: few
CDR3 protein: CASSAPPGTGPYNEQFF; CDR3 DNA: TGTGCCAGCAGCGCACCACCGGGGACAGGGCCCTACAATGAGCAGTTCTTC; V gene: TRBV5-6; J gene: TRBJ2-1; D gene: TRBD1; clone size: .
CDR3 protein: CASSGAGLAGAQADTQYF; CDR3 DNA: TGTGCCAGCAGCGGAGCGGGACTAGCGGGAGCTCAAGCAGATACGCAGTATTTT; V gene: TRBV9; J gene: TRBJ2-3; D gene: TRBD2; clone size: .
CDR3 protein: CASSLSRPASTDTQYF; CDR3 DNA: TGTGCCAGCAGCTTATCCCGGCCCGCTAGCACAGATACGCAGTATTTT; V gene: TRBV7-2; J gene: TRBJ2-3; D gene: .; clone size: .
CDR3 protein: CATSDYRGDGSYNEQFF; CDR3 DNA: TGTGCCACCAGTGATTACAGGGGAGATGGTTCCTACAATGAGCAGTTCTTC; V gene: TRBV24-1; J gene: TRBJ2-1; D gene: TRBD1; clone size: .
CDR3 protein: CASRPDSGHGYTF; CDR3 DNA: TGCGCCAGCAGACCAGACAGTGGTCATGGCTACACCTTC; V gene: TRBV5-1; J gene: TRBJ1-2; D gene: .; clone size: few
CDR3 protein: CASSAAGGHEQYF; CDR3 DNA: TGTGCCAGCAGTGCAGCGGGAGGCCACGAGCAGTACTTC; V gene: TRBV12-3/TRBV12-4; J gene: TRBJ2-7; D gene: TRBD2; clone size: .
CDR3 protein: CASSAKGEQYF; CDR3 DNA: TGTGCCAGCAGCGCCAAAGGAGAGCAGTACTTC; V gene: TRBV7-2; J gene: TRBJ2-7; D gene: .; clone size: .
CDR3 protein: CASSLGASSLYGYTF; CDR3 DNA: TGTGCCAGCAGCTTGGGGGCGTCCAGCCTCTATGGCTACACCTTC; V gene: TRBV7-3; J gene: TRBJ1-2; D gene: .; clone size: few
CDR3 protein: CASSIPGTSGRFVGELFF; CDR3 DNA: TGTGCCAGCTCCATCCCCGGGACTAGCGGGAGATTTGTCGGGGAGCTGTTTTTT; V gene: TRBV6-1; J gene: TRBJ2-2; D gene: TRBD2; clone size: .
CDR3 protein: CASSPLPTGVVKTQYF; CDR3 DNA: TGTGCCAGCTCACCACTGCCGACAGGGGTGGTCAAGACCCAGTACTTC; V gene: TRBV18; J gene: TRBJ2-5; D gene: TRBD1; clone size: .
CDR3 protein: CASSFIGGRTLDNQPQHF; CDR3 DNA: TGTGCCAGCAGTTTCATTGGGGGAAGGACACTCGACAATCAGCCCCAGCATTTT; V gene: TRBV27; J gene: TRBJ1-5; D gene: .; clone size: .
CDR3 protein: CSARQTGTSGITGELFF; CDR3 DNA: TGCAGTGCTAGACAAACCGGGACTAGCGGGATCACCGGGGAGCTGTTTTTT; V gene: TRBV20-1; J gene: TRBJ2-2; D gene: TRBD2; clone size: few
CDR3 protein: CASTTSGYSGNEQFF; CDR3 DNA: TGTGCCAGCACGACTAGCGGGTACTCCGGGAATGAGCAGTTCTTC; V gene: TRBV12-3/TRBV12-4; J gene: TRBJ2-1; D gene: TRBD2; clone size: many
CDR3 protein: CASSRGSTHQNTEAFF; CDR3 DNA: TGTGCCAGCAGCCGCGGATCAACTCACCAGAACACTGAAGCTTTCTTT; V gene: TRBV7-2; J gene: TRBJ1-1; D gene: .; clone size: few
CDR3 protein: CATRAVSTPNYGYTF; CDR3 DNA: TGTGCCACCAGAGCCGTTTCGACACCGAACTATGGCTACACCTTC; V gene: TRBV15; J gene: TRBJ1-2; D gene: .; clone size: .
CDR3 protein: CSAGEPGQKNIQYF; CDR3 DNA: TGCAGTGCCGGGGAACCGGGACAAAAAAACATTCAGTACTTC; V gene: TRBV20-1; J gene: TRBJ2-4; D gene: .; clone size: .